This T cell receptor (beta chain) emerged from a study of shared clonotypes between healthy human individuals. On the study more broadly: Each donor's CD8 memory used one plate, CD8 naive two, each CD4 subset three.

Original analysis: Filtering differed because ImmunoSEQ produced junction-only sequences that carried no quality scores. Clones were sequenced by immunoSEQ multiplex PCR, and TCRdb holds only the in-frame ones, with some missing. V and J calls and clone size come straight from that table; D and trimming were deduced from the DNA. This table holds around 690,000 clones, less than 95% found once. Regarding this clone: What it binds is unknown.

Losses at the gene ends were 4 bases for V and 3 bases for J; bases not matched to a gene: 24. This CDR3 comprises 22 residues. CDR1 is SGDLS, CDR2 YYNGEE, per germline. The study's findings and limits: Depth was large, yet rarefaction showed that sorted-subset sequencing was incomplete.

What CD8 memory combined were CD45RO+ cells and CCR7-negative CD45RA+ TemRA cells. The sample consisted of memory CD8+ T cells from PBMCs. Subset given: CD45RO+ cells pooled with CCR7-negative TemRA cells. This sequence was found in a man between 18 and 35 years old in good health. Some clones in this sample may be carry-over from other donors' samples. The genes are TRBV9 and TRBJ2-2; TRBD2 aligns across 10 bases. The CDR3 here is CASSSGPGPRASGGPYTGELFF. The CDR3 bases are TGTGCCAGCAGCTCCGGCCCGGGACCAAGGGCTAGCGGGGGTCCATACACCGGGGAGCTGTTTTTT.